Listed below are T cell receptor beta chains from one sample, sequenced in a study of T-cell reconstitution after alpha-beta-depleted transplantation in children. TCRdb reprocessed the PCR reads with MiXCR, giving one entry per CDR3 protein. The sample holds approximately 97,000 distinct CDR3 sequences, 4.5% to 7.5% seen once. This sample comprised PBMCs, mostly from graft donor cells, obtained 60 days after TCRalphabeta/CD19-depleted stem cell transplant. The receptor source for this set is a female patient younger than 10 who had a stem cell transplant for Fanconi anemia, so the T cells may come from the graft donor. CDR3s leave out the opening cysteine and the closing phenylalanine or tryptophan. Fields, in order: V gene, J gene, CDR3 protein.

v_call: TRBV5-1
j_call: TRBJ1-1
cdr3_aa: ASSLVEGMNTEAF

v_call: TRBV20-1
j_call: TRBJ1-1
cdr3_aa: SASRRPGSVSEAF

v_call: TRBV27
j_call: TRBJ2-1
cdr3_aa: ASSRRGGETYNEQF

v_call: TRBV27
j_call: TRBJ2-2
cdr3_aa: ASSKGLADGGELF

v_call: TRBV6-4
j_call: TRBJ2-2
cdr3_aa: ASSDSAGGTGELF

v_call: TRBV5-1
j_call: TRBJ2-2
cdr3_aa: ASSLRSGLAQWTGELF

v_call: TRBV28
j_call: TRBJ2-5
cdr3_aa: ASSLNSIQETQY

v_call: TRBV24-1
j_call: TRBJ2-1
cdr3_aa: ATSDTTSGPYNEQF

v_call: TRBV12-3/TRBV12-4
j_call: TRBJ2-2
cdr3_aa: ASSLTANTGELF

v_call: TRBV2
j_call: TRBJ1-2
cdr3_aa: ASTRIRGVLYGYT

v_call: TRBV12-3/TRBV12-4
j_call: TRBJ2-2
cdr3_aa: ASSRFLGGTGELF

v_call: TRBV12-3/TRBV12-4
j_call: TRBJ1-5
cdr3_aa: ASSWQGDNQPQH

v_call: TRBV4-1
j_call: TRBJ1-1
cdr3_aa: ASSQHRDRADLENPEAF

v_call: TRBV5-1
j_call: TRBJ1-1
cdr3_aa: ASSNRGNTEAF

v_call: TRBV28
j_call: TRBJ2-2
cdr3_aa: ASSDIGLLTGELF

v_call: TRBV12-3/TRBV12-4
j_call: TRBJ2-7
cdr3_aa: ASSEISGRSYEQY

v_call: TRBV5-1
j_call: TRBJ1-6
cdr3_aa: ASSLQGGLNSPLH

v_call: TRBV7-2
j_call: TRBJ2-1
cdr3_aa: ASSRLASSSYNEQF

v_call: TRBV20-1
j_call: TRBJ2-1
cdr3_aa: SARFNGNEQF

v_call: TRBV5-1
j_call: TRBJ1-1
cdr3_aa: ASSLNGGLGRTEAF

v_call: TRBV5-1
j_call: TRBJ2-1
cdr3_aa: ASSLGQGRVYEQF

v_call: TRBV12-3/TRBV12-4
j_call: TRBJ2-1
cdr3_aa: ASSLALSGRANEQF

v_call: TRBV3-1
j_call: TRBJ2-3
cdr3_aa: ASSGQRTFATDTQY

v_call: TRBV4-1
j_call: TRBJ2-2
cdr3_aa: ASSPPSWELF

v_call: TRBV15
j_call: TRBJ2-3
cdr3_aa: ATSRWGQGADTQY

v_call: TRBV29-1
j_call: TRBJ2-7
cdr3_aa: SEKGGQPPSYEQY

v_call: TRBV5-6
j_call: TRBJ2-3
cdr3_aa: ASRPETGRDTQY

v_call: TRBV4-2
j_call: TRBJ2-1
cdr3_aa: ASSQDEGEVNEQF

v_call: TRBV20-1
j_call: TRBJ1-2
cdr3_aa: SASRGKYGYT

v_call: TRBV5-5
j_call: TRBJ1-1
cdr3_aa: ASSFRKGWNTEAF

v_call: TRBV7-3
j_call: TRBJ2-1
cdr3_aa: ASSLTTVSEQF

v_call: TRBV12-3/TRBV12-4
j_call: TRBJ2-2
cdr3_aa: ASSRHGMNTGELF

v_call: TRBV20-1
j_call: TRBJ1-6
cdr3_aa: SAKRPSNSPLH

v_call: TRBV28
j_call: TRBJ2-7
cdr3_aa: ASSFFSYSMAIPEYPLYEQY

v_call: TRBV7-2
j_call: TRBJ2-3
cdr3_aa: ASSLASGTSGTDTQY

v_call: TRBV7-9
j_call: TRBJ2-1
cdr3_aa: ASSLRLAGYNEQF

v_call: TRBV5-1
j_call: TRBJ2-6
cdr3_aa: ASSSLSGSSGANVLT

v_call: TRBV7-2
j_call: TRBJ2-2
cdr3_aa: ASSLVRGYTGELF

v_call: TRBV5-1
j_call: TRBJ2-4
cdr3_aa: ASSLGGTDLAKNIQY

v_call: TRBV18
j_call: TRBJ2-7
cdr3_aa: ASSGLSQGYEQY

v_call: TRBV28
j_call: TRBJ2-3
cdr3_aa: ASSLIAGPGDTQY

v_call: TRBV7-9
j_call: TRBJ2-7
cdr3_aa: ASSFTGQELWQY

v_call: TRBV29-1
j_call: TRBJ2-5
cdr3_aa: SVPGGRFQETQY

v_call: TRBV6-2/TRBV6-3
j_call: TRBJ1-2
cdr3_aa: ASSLRATSNYGYT

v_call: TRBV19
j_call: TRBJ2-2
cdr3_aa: ATRITSTGELF

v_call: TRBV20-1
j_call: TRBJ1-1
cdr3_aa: SARGTPRGTEAF

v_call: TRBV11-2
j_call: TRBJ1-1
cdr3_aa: ASTRTGSVEAF

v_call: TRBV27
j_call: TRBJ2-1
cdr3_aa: ASSSHGTGIYNEQF